The rows below give T cell receptor beta chains drawn from one sample of a study of identical twins. A single record per CDR3 protein comes from TCRdb applying MiXCR to the 5' RACE reads. In the table there are 210,000 or so distinct CDR3 sequences, 7.5% of which are singletons. The same sample was also studied in work on yellow fever vaccine responses in identical twins.

Sequencing was carried out using memory (CD45RO+) T cells sorted from blood. The receptors originated from a woman aged 18-35 years in good health. Each CDR3 is given with its conserved first and last residue. A D gene is named only where the DNA matches it firmly. Some rows have no size entry. The others give once, few or many, or a class for an expanded clone.

CDR3 protein: CSARAYRGANEKLFF
CDR3 DNA: TGCAGTGCTAGAGCCTACAGGGGGGCCAATGAAAAACTGTTTTTT
D gene: TRBD1
CDR3 length: 15
V gene: TRBV20-1
clone size: NA
J gene: TRBJ1-4

CDR3 protein: CASSWGGGANVLTF
CDR3 DNA: TGTGCCAGCAGTTGGGGCGGTGGGGCCAACGTCCTGACTTTC
D gene: NA
CDR3 length: 14
V gene: TRBV12-3/TRBV12-4
clone size: many
J gene: TRBJ2-6

CDR3 protein: CASRGQGVNEQFF
CDR3 DNA: TGTGCCAGCCGTGGACAGGGGGTAAATGAGCAGTTCTTC
D gene: TRBD1
CDR3 length: 13
V gene: TRBV27
clone size: NA
J gene: TRBJ2-1

CDR3 protein: CASFYSNQPQHF
CDR3 DNA: TGTGCCAGTTTCTATAGCAATCAGCCCCAGCATTTT
D gene: NA
CDR3 length: 12
V gene: TRBV28
clone size: many
J gene: TRBJ1-5

CDR3 protein: CSATTLQGGRYEQYF
CDR3 DNA: TGCAGTGCAACCACACTCCAGGGCGGGAGATACGAGCAGTACTTC
D gene: TRBD2
CDR3 length: 15
V gene: TRBV20-1
clone size: few
J gene: TRBJ2-7

CDR3 protein: CASEMTGLREQYF
CDR3 DNA: TGTGCCAGCGAAATGACAGGGTTGAGGGAGCAGTACTTC
D gene: TRBD1
CDR3 length: 13
V gene: TRBV5-6
clone size: many
J gene: TRBJ2-7

CDR3 protein: CASRPQGGGTGELFF
CDR3 DNA: TGTGCCAGCAGGCCCCAAGGGGGGGGAACCGGGGAGCTGTTTTTT
D gene: NA
CDR3 length: 15
V gene: TRBV6-1
clone size: NA
J gene: TRBJ2-2

CDR3 protein: CASSAQRNDGHTDTQYF
CDR3 DNA: TGCGCCAGCAGCGCCCAGCGGAACGACGGACACACAGATACGCAGTATTTT
D gene: NA
CDR3 length: 17
V gene: TRBV4-3
clone size: NA
J gene: TRBJ2-3

CDR3 protein: CSARDLERVYTEAFF
CDR3 DNA: TGCAGTGCTAGAGATCTTGAGCGGGTGTACACTGAAGCTTTCTTT
D gene: NA
CDR3 length: 15
V gene: TRBV20-1
clone size: many
J gene: TRBJ1-1

CDR3 protein: CASSKGNSWEAGELFF
CDR3 DNA: TGTGCCAGCAGCAAAGGAAATAGCTGGGAAGCCGGGGAGCTGTTTTTT
D gene: NA
CDR3 length: 16
V gene: TRBV21-1
clone size: few
J gene: TRBJ2-2

CDR3 protein: CSASGGSGRARTDTQYF
CDR3 DNA: TGCAGTGCGAGCGGTGGTAGCGGGAGGGCCCGCACAGATACGCAGTATTTT
D gene: TRBD2
CDR3 length: 17
V gene: TRBV20-1
clone size: many
J gene: TRBJ2-3

CDR3 protein: CATSELAQTSGGAWIDTQYF
CDR3 DNA: TGTGCCACCAGTGAACTTGCCCAGACTAGCGGGGGGGCGTGGATAGATACGCAGTATTTT
D gene: TRBD2
CDR3 length: 20
V gene: TRBV24-1
clone size: NA
J gene: TRBJ2-3

CDR3 protein: CASSQLVSSYNEQFF
CDR3 DNA: TGTGCCAGCAGCCAGCTGGTTAGCTCCTACAATGAGCAGTTCTTC
D gene: NA
CDR3 length: 15
V gene: TRBV7-2
clone size: NA
J gene: TRBJ2-1

CDR3 protein: CSAIRDRGFTEVFF
CDR3 DNA: TGCAGTGCTATCAGGGACAGGGGGTTCACTGAAGTTTTCTTT
D gene: TRBD1
CDR3 length: 14
V gene: TRBV20-1
clone size: many
J gene: TRBJ1-1

CDR3 protein: CASRTSGRGETQYF
CDR3 DNA: TGTGCCAGCAGAACTAGCGGGAGGGGCGAGACCCAGTACTTC
D gene: TRBD2
CDR3 length: 14
V gene: TRBV28
clone size: NA
J gene: TRBJ2-5

CDR3 protein: CSASAGTSGRVYNEQFF
CDR3 DNA: TGCAGTGCCTCAGCCGGGACTAGCGGGAGGGTCTACAATGAGCAGTTCTTC
D gene: TRBD2
CDR3 length: 17
V gene: TRBV20-1
clone size: NA
J gene: TRBJ2-1

CDR3 protein: CASSPGKGSDTGELFF
CDR3 DNA: TGTGCCAGCAGCCCCGGGAAGGGCAGTGACACCGGGGAGCTGTTTTTT
D gene: NA
CDR3 length: 16
V gene: TRBV3-1
clone size: NA
J gene: TRBJ2-2

CDR3 protein: CSARKGLAYNEQFF
CDR3 DNA: TGCAGTGCTAGGAAGGGACTAGCGTACAATGAGCAGTTCTTC
D gene: TRBD2
CDR3 length: 14
V gene: TRBV20-1
clone size: NA
J gene: TRBJ2-1

CDR3 protein: CASSSHLGPIQTDTQYF
CDR3 DNA: TGTGCCAGCAGCTCACATCTCGGCCCCATCCAGACAGATACGCAGTATTTT
D gene: NA
CDR3 length: 17
V gene: TRBV5-8
clone size: many
J gene: TRBJ2-3

CDR3 protein: CASRRLAGGSQETQYF
CDR3 DNA: TGTGCCAGCAGACGACTAGCGGGAGGATCCCAAGAGACCCAGTACTTC
D gene: TRBD2
CDR3 length: 16
V gene: TRBV2
clone size: NA
J gene: TRBJ2-5

CDR3 protein: CATSGLVGYGYTF
CDR3 DNA: TGTGCCACCTCTGGCCTGGTTGGCTATGGCTACACCTTC
D gene: NA
CDR3 length: 13
V gene: TRBV7-9
clone size: NA
J gene: TRBJ1-2

CDR3 protein: CASSLAGRVKETQYF
CDR3 DNA: TGTGCCAGCAGCTTAGCCGGACGGGTAAAAGAGACCCAGTACTTC
D gene: NA
CDR3 length: 15
V gene: TRBV7-2
clone size: NA
J gene: TRBJ2-5

CDR3 protein: CASSLTPGQQDTQYF
CDR3 DNA: TGTGCCAGCAGCCTGACCCCCGGACAGCAAGATACGCAGTATTTT
D gene: NA
CDR3 length: 15
V gene: TRBV7-2
clone size: NA
J gene: TRBJ2-3

CDR3 protein: CASSQRIGHPEQFF
CDR3 DNA: TGTGCCAGCAGCCAAAGAATCGGACATCCAGAGCAGTTCTTC
D gene: NA
CDR3 length: 14
V gene: TRBV14
clone size: many
J gene: TRBJ2-1

CDR3 protein: CASSPSTGVPQETQYF
CDR3 DNA: TGCGCCAGCAGCCCATCGACAGGGGTCCCCCAAGAGACCCAGTACTTC
D gene: TRBD1
CDR3 length: 16
V gene: TRBV5-1
clone size: NA
J gene: TRBJ2-5

CDR3 protein: CASNRDGLTDTQYF
CDR3 DNA: TGCGCCAGCAATCGGGACGGACTAACAGATACGCAGTATTTT
D gene: NA
CDR3 length: 14
V gene: TRBV10-2
clone size: NA
J gene: TRBJ2-3

CDR3 protein: CSAKRGAHEQYF
CDR3 DNA: TGCAGTGCAAAAAGGGGTGCCCACGAGCAGTACTTC
D gene: NA
CDR3 length: 12
V gene: TRBV20-1
clone size: few
J gene: TRBJ2-7

CDR3 protein: CASSLVLAGDGDEQFF
CDR3 DNA: TGTGCCAGCAGTTTAGTTTTAGCGGGAGATGGGGATGAGCAGTTCTTC
D gene: TRBD2
CDR3 length: 16
V gene: TRBV12-3/TRBV12-4
clone size: few
J gene: TRBJ2-1

CDR3 protein: CASSSVQSYQETQYF
CDR3 DNA: TGTGCCAGCAGCAGCGTGCAGTCGTACCAAGAGACCCAGTACTTC
D gene: NA
CDR3 length: 15
V gene: TRBV3-1
clone size: NA
J gene: TRBJ2-5

CDR3 protein: CASSLRGQSETQYF
CDR3 DNA: TGTGCCAGCAGTTTAAGGGGACAGTCTGAGACCCAGTACTTC
D gene: TRBD1
CDR3 length: 14
V gene: TRBV12-3/TRBV12-4
clone size: many
J gene: TRBJ2-5

CDR3 protein: CASRIQDRAEKLFF
CDR3 DNA: TGCGCCAGCAGAATCCAAGACAGGGCCGAAAAACTGTTTTTT
D gene: TRBD1
CDR3 length: 14
V gene: TRBV4-1
clone size: few
J gene: TRBJ1-4

CDR3 protein: CASSLKRGVSKETQYF
CDR3 DNA: TGTGCCAGCAGCTTAAAGCGGGGGGTTTCGAAAGAGACCCAGTACTTC
D gene: TRBD2
CDR3 length: 16
V gene: TRBV7-9
clone size: many
J gene: TRBJ2-5

CDR3 protein: CASSLASGPLDTQYF
CDR3 DNA: TGTGCCAGCAGCTTAGCTAGCGGACCTTTAGATACGCAGTATTTT
D gene: NA
CDR3 length: 15
V gene: TRBV7-2
clone size: NA
J gene: TRBJ2-3

CDR3 protein: CSANPGGSYGYTF
CDR3 DNA: TGCAGTGCTAACCCAGGGGGGAGCTATGGCTACACCTTC
D gene: TRBD1
CDR3 length: 13
V gene: TRBV20-1
clone size: NA
J gene: TRBJ1-2

CDR3 protein: CASSLDGGSQETQYF
CDR3 DNA: TGTGCCAGCAGCTTAGATGGCGGGAGTCAAGAGACCCAGTACTTC
D gene: TRBD2
CDR3 length: 15
V gene: TRBV7-6
clone size: NA
J gene: TRBJ2-5

CDR3 protein: CASTVGTGRIGELFF
CDR3 DNA: TGTGCCAGCACTGTAGGGACAGGGAGGATCGGGGAGCTGTTTTTT
D gene: TRBD1
CDR3 length: 15
V gene: TRBV12-3/TRBV12-4
clone size: few
J gene: TRBJ2-2

CDR3 protein: CSARGAQGDETQYF
CDR3 DNA: TGCAGTGCTAGAGGAGCCCAGGGGGATGAGACCCAGTACTTC
D gene: TRBD1
CDR3 length: 14
V gene: TRBV20-1
clone size: NA
J gene: TRBJ2-5

CDR3 protein: CASSLSSNVLTF
CDR3 DNA: TGTGCCAGCAGTTTGTCGAGCAACGTCCTGACTTTC
D gene: NA
CDR3 length: 12
V gene: TRBV12-3/TRBV12-4
clone size: NA
J gene: TRBJ2-6

CDR3 protein: CASSEAGTGGEKLFF
CDR3 DNA: TGTGCCAGCAGTGAAGCCGGGACAGGGGGAGAAAAACTGTTTTTT
D gene: TRBD1
CDR3 length: 15
V gene: TRBV2
clone size: few
J gene: TRBJ1-4

CDR3 protein: CSVPGRVLSSQYF
CDR3 DNA: TGCAGTGTGCCGGGAAGAGTTTTATCTTCCCAGTACTTC
D gene: NA
CDR3 length: 13
V gene: TRBV20-1
clone size: many
J gene: TRBJ2-5

CDR3 protein: CASTVTGAADIQYF
CDR3 DNA: TGTGCCAGCACCGTGACAGGGGCAGCAGACATTCAGTACTTC
D gene: TRBD1
CDR3 length: 14
V gene: TRBV12-3/TRBV12-4
clone size: few
J gene: TRBJ2-4

CDR3 protein: CASSANRGHTDTQYF
CDR3 DNA: TGTGCCAGCAGCGCAAACAGGGGGCACACAGATACGCAGTATTTT
D gene: TRBD1
CDR3 length: 15
V gene: TRBV9
clone size: few
J gene: TRBJ2-3

CDR3 protein: CASSAGPAGDYEQYF
CDR3 DNA: TGTGCCAGCAGCGCGGGCCCCGCAGGGGACTACGAGCAGTACTTC
D gene: NA
CDR3 length: 15
V gene: TRBV3-1
clone size: few
J gene: TRBJ2-7

CDR3 protein: CASSLEAGVYNEQFF
CDR3 DNA: TGTGCCAGCAGCTTAGAAGCGGGAGTCTACAATGAGCAGTTCTTC
D gene: TRBD2
CDR3 length: 15
V gene: TRBV11-3
clone size: NA
J gene: TRBJ2-1

CDR3 protein: CASHEAGGPNNEQFF
CDR3 DNA: TGTGCCAGCCATGAAGCGGGAGGGCCCAACAATGAGCAGTTCTTC
D gene: TRBD2
CDR3 length: 15
V gene: TRBV6-2/TRBV6-3
clone size: NA
J gene: TRBJ2-1

CDR3 protein: CSVTSVLPTDTQYF
CDR3 DNA: TGCAGCGTTACTAGCGTCCTACCCACAGATACGCAGTATTTT
D gene: TRBD2
CDR3 length: 14
V gene: TRBV29-1
clone size: many
J gene: TRBJ2-3

CDR3 protein: CASVRVGISYEQYF
CDR3 DNA: TGTGCCAGCGTCAGGGTGGGCATCTCCTACGAGCAGTACTTC
D gene: NA
CDR3 length: 14
V gene: TRBV9
clone size: many
J gene: TRBJ2-7

CDR3 protein: CSAQGYTF
CDR3 DNA: TGCAGCGCCCAAGGCTACACCTTC
D gene: NA
CDR3 length: 8
V gene: TRBV29-1
clone size: NA
J gene: TRBJ1-2

CDR3 protein: CASSLGTDTQYF
CDR3 DNA: TGTGCCAGCAGCTTAGGTACAGATACGCAGTATTTT
D gene: NA
CDR3 length: 12
V gene: TRBV11-2
clone size: many
J gene: TRBJ2-3

CDR3 protein: CAISEGWDEQYF
CDR3 DNA: TGTGCCATCAGCGAGGGCTGGGACGAGCAGTACTTC
D gene: NA
CDR3 length: 12
V gene: TRBV10-3
clone size: few
J gene: TRBJ2-7

CDR3 protein: CSASLGLMGGEQYF
CDR3 DNA: TGCAGTGCTAGCTTGGGGCTAATGGGGGGGGAGCAGTACTTC
D gene: TRBD2
CDR3 length: 14
V gene: TRBV20-1
clone size: many
J gene: TRBJ2-7

CDR3 protein: CASSYSSTGAYEQYF
CDR3 DNA: TGTGCCAGCAGTTACTCGTCGACAGGAGCCTACGAGCAGTACTTC
D gene: NA
CDR3 length: 15
V gene: TRBV6-2/TRBV6-3
clone size: NA
J gene: TRBJ2-7

CDR3 protein: CSAAGVAGGYNEQFF
CDR3 DNA: TGCAGTGCTGCCGGAGTAGCGGGAGGATACAATGAGCAGTTCTTC
D gene: TRBD2
CDR3 length: 15
V gene: TRBV20-1
clone size: NA
J gene: TRBJ2-1